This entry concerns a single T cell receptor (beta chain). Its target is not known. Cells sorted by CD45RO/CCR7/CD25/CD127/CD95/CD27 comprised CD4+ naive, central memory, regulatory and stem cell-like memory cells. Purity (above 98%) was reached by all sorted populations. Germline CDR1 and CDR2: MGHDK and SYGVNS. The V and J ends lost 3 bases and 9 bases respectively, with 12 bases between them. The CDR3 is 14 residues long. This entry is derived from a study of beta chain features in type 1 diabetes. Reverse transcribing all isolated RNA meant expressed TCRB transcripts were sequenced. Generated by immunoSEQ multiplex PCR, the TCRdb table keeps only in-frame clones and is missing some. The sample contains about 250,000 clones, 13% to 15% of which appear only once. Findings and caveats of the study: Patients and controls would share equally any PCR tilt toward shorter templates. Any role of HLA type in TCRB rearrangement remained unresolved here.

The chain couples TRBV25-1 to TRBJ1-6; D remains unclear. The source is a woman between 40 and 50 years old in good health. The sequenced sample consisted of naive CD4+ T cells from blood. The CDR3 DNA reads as TGTGCCAGCAGTGACGCGGTTTTCGGTTCACCCCTCCACTTT. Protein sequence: CASSDAVFGSPLHF. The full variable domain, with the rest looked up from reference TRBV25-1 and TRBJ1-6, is EADIYQTPRYLVIGTGKKITLECSQTMGHDKMYWYQQDPGMELHLIHYSYGVNSTEKGDLSSESTVSRIRTEHFPLTLESARPSHTSQYLCASSDAVFGSPLHFGNGTRLTVT.